The sample holds many counts of the clone carrying this T cell receptor (beta chain). The data originate from a study of low-dose radiotherapy and immunotherapy resistance in tumors. Overall study: Every day for four cycles from cycle 1 day 1, patients took 300 mg of oral aspirin.

Covering alpha and beta chains, TRAV- and TRBV-specific primers were used for the first-strand cDNA. Amplification of TCRs used a constant-region primer and V-primer adapter for roughly 22 PCR cycles. TCRdb re-derived calls from the reads in MiXCR, one entry per CDR3 protein. The sample holds 70,000 to 95,000 distinct CDR3 sequences; 18% are singletons and the top ten take less than 3%. As to time point: before trial treatment. From germline, CDR1 is MNHEY and CDR2 SMNVEV (reference sequence). This CDR3 is built from 12 residues. V lost 6 bases and J 4 bases, leaving 7 bases between the germline ends.

The J gene is TRBJ1-5, the V gene TRBV27, with D possibly TRBD1 on 5 matching bases. Sequencing was performed on PBMCs, taken before treatment. The TCR originated in a male donor with prostate cancer. Written as DNA, the CDR3 is TGTGCCAGCAGCCCAGGGAATCAGCCCCAGCATTTT. It is translated as CASSPGNQPQHF.